Presented here are 28 T cell receptor beta chains from one specimen sequenced in a study of yellow fever vaccine responses in identical twins. One entry per CDR3 protein results from TCRdb running MiXCR on the RT-PCR reads. The data contain 4,000 to 5,000 distinct CDR3 sequences, 75% to 85% of them seen just once; the ten biggest clones take up under 2.5%. The sample was T cells from blood (PBMCs), unsorted or a sorted subset (not recorded which), taken before or after yellow fever vaccination (not recorded which). The origin of the receptors is a young woman who received the yellow fever vaccine.

The chain couples TRBV11-1 to TRBJ2-1; TRBD1 matches 12 bases. V shed 6 bases and J 7 bases; nucleotides not matched to a gene: 4. Germline loops: CDR1 SGHAT, CDR2 FQDESV (reference sequence). The CDR3 runs to 14 residues. This CDR3 is CASRGDRGRNEQFF. In nucleotides, the CDR3 is TGTGCCAGCAGAGGGGACAGGGGGCGAAATGAGCAGTTCTTC.

The chain recombines TRBV4-3 with TRBJ2-7; TRBD1 matches 7 bases. Losses at the gene ends were 0 bases for V and 3 bases for J; bases not matched to a gene: 5. Germline-derived CDR1 and CDR2 are LGHNA and YSLEER. This CDR3 region has 15 residues. CDR3 coding DNA: TGCGCCAGCAGCCAAGATCCCTCAGGGGGCTACGAGCAGTACTTC. It translates to CASSQDPSGGYEQYF.

J is TRBJ2-3 and V is TRBV9, with TRBD2 matching 7 bases. The CDR3 is 14 residues long. Trimming cost V 0 bases and J 6 bases; bases outside gene matches: 4. Germline CDR1 is SGDLS and CDR2 is YYNGEE. Written as DNA, the CDR3 is TGTGCCAGCAGCGTAGTGACTAGCCCCGATACGCAGTATTTT. As protein: CASSVVTSPDTQYF.

V is TRBV11-2 and J is TRBJ2-7; TRBD2 aligns across 7 bases. Germline V gene sequence: CDR1 SGHAT, CDR2 FQNNGV. There are 15 residues in the CDR3. The junction had 3 bases not matched to a gene; V was cut back by 0 bases and J by 1 base. The CDR3 spells CASSLELAPSYEQYF. Written as DNA, the CDR3 is TGTGCCAGCAGCTTAGAACTAGCGCCTTCCTACGAGCAGTACTTC.

The chain has TRBV29-1 and TRBJ2-7; D call uncertain. CDR3 size: 12 residues. V lost 4 bases and J 7 bases, leaving 14 bases between the germline ends. Germline CDR1 SQVTM, CDR2 ANQGSEA. The CDR3 sequence: CSVVGSLREQYF. In nucleotides, the CDR3 is TGCAGCGTTGTGGGTTCCTTGAGGGAGCAGTACTTC.

This sequence joins TRBV9 and TRBJ2-1; D not resolved. Germline-derived CDR1 and CDR2 are SGDLS and YYNGEE. The CDR3 runs to 14 residues. Trimming left V 0 bases short and J 4 bases short, with 8 bases between. As DNA, the CDR3 is TGTGCCAGCAGCGTAGCTATGAGTTACAATGAGCAGTTCTTC. Encoded protein: CASSVAMSYNEQFF.

CDR3 sequence: CSVEDLDREQETQYF. The DNA of the CDR3 is TGCAGCGTTGAAGATCTCGACAGGGAGCAGGAGACCCAGTACTTC. The chain is built from TRBV29-1 and TRBJ2-5, with 7 bases that match TRBD1. With V trimmed by 0 bases and J by 5 bases, 9 bases remained unmatched. The CDR3 spans 15 residues. Germline-derived CDR1 and CDR2 are SQVTM and ANQGSEA.

This clonotype was counted a few times. The V gene is TRBV4-2, the J gene TRBJ2-3, with D possibly TRBD1 on 5 matching bases. V lost 3 bases and J 5 bases, leaving 18 bases between the germline ends. The CDR3 covers 16 residues. Germline V gene lookup returns CDR1 LGHNA and CDR2 YNFKEQ. CDR3 DNA: TGTGCCAGCAGCCAGGGTCCTAGGCAGGGAATAGATACGCAGTATTTT. Its translation: CASSQGPRQGIDTQYF.

This clonotype occurred once. The chain recombines TRBV5-4 with TRBJ2-7, with D possibly matching TRBD2 (6 bases). The CDR3 runs to 15 residues. The V end was cut by 0 bases, the J end by 2 bases, with 12 bases between. CDR1 is SGHNT and CDR2 is YYREEE in the germline V gene (reference sequence). The CDR3 sequence is CASSLGPRGPYEQYF. CDR3 coding DNA: TGTGCCAGCAGCTTGGGACCGCGGGGTCCCTACGAGCAGTACTTC.

The V call is TRBV5-1, the J call TRBJ2-3, with 13 positions matching TRBD2. The V gene's germline CDR1 is SGHRS and CDR2 YFSETQ. V lost 5 bases and J lost 5; bases outside the gene matches: 8. This CDR3 has 16 residues. Written as DNA, the CDR3 is TGCGCCAGCAGAATTACTAGCGGGAGGGCCGTAGATACGCAGTATTTT. Its translation: CASRITSGRAVDTQYF.

The V and J genes are TRBV11-2 and TRBJ1-1, with a tentative D call TRBD1 (5 bases). CDR1 is SGHAT, CDR2 FQNNGV, per germline. The V end was cut by 1 base, the J end by 7 bases, with 10 bases between. The CDR3 is 13 residues long. CDR3 amino acids: CASSLVSGSEAFF. The DNA for the CDR3 is TGTGCCAGCAGCTTAGTCTCAGGGAGTGAAGCTTTCTTT.

V and J are TRBV11-2 and TRBJ2-3, with TRBD1 as a possible D gene (5 bases). This CDR3 region has 15 residues. Deletions cut 3 bases from V and 6 bases from J, with 16 bases between. The germline V gene encodes CDR1 SGHAT and CDR2 FQNNGV. The CDR3 nucleotides read TGTGCCAGCAGCTTCAGTTCCCCTGGGGCGGATACGCAGTATTTT. Translated: CASSFSSPGADTQYF.

The chain employs TRBV3-1 and TRBJ2-7, with D perhaps TRBD1 (5 bases). V was cut by 4 bases and J by 3 bases, with 10 bases left in between. The CDR3 has 13 residues. Per germline, CDR1 LGHDT and CDR2 YNNKEL (reference sequence). The CDR3 DNA sequence: TGTGCCAGCAGCCCCGGACACGACTACGAGCAGTACTTC. Its protein is CASSPGHDYEQYF.

The V call is TRBV7-9, the J call TRBJ2-7, with 8 bases aligning to TRBD1. Germline CDR1 SEHNR, CDR2 FQNEAQ (reference sequence). CDR3 length equals 14 residues. Germline trimming cut 5 bases from V and 5 bases from J; bases unmatched to any gene: 8. CDR3 sequence: CASSEGTGSNEQYF. CDR3 nucleotides: TGTGCCAGCAGCGAGGGGACAGGTAGTAACGAGCAGTACTTC.

The rearrangement links TRBV2 to TRBJ2-5; maybe TRBD1 (6 bases). The CDR3 has 13 amino acids. The V end lost 8 bases, the J end lost 8 bases, and 18 bases lay between the germline ends. The germline V gene has CDR1 SNHLY and CDR2 FYNNEI. CDR3 DNA sequence: TGTGCCAGCCGGGACACTGGGATTTTCACCCAGTACTTC. Translated: CASRDTGIFTQYF.

This clonotype was recorded once. This chain connects TRBV11-1 to TRBJ2-3; TRBD1 agrees at 8 bases. V lost 3 bases and J lost 2; bases outside the gene matches: 16. Germline CDR1 is SGHAT and CDR2 is FQDESV (reference sequence). The CDR3 spans 19 residues. This chain's CDR3 is CASSFAVGTGIFLTDTQYF. The CDR3 DNA reads TGTGCCAGCAGCTTTGCTGTGGGGACAGGAATTTTTCTCACAGATACGCAGTATTTT.

This clonotype has just one count. The V gene is TRBV25-1, the J gene TRBJ2-3; D possibly matches TRBD1 or TRBD2 (5 bases each). Germline lookup yields CDR1 MGHDK and CDR2 SYGVNS. V was shortened by 2 bases and J by 2 bases, with 11 bases between the two germline ends. The CDR3 consists of 15 residues. The CDR3 DNA sequence: TGTGCCAGCAGTGAAGGTGGGACCAACACAGATACGCAGTATTTT. Encoded protein: CASSEGGTNTDTQYF.

CDR3 region: CASSSDGAYEQYF. The DNA of the CDR3 is TGTGCCAGCAGTTCTGACGGGGCCTACGAGCAGTACTTC. V gene TRBV27 combines with J gene TRBJ2-7; perhaps TRBD2 as D (5 bases). The CDR3 is made up of 13 amino acids. The germline V gene has CDR1 MNHEY and CDR2 SMNVEV (reference sequence). The V and J ends lost 4 bases and 2 bases respectively, with 9 bases between them.

This chain connects TRBV30 to TRBJ2-7; 7 positions agree with TRBD1. The CDR3 spans 15 residues. The V and J ends lost 2 bases and 6 bases, in that order; junction bases with no gene match: 13. Germline assignment: CDR1 GTSNPN and CDR2 SVGIG (reference sequence). The CDR3, as DNA: TGTGCCTGGAGTAAGGGTTGGCAGGGACAGCGCGAGCAGTACTTC. Its translation is CAWSKGWQGQREQYF.

This clonotype has more than one count but fewer than ten. The rearrangement links TRBV24-1 to TRBJ2-5; TRBD2 aligns across 7 bases. CDR1 is KGHDR and CDR2 is SFDVKD in the germline V gene. The CDR3 is made up of 13 amino acids. The J segment lost 2 bases and the V segment lost 6 bases, leaving 2 bases of the junction unmatched. The CDR3 region is CATSHGGQETQYF. In DNA form, the CDR3 reads TGTGCCACCAGTCACGGGGGGCAAGAGACCCAGTACTTC.

This clonotype occurred a few times. The chain carries TRBV5-1 and TRBJ2-1; no clear D gene. CDR1 and CDR2 (germline): SGHRS, YFSETQ. This CDR3 is built from 14 residues. Trimming took 1 base from V and 0 from J, leaving 5 bases between them. CDR3 sequence: CASSLTGSYNEQFF. The DNA of the CDR3 is TGCGCCAGCAGCTTGACGGGCTCCTACAATGAGCAGTTCTTC. Supplemented by reference TRBV5-1 and TRBJ2-1, the full variable domain reads KAGVTQTPRYLIKTRGQQVTLSCSPISGHRSVSWYQQTPGQGLQFLFEYFSETQRNKGNFPGRFSGRQFSNSRSEMNVSTLELGDSALYLCASSLTGSYNEQFFGPGTRLTVL.

The rearrangement uses TRBV10-2 and TRBJ1-5, with 8 bases matching TRBD1. V trimming: 2 bases; J trimming: 5 bases; junction bases outside the gene matches: 8. The CDR3 loop spans 16 amino acids. Germline values: CDR1 WSHSY, CDR2 SAAADI. The CDR3 region is CASSERWTGIDQPQHF. The CDR3, as DNA: TGCGCCAGCAGTGAGCGGTGGACAGGGATAGATCAGCCCCAGCATTTT.

V and J are TRBV28 and TRBJ2-1; perhaps TRBD2 as D (6 bases). Trimming removed 2 bases at V and 8 bases at J, with 16 bases between. This CDR3 has 15 residues. Looked up from germline, CDR1 is MDHEN and CDR2 is SYDVKM. DNA of the CDR3: TGTGCCAGCAGTTTAAGGGAGACTAGTTTCTATGAGCAGTTCTTC. The encoded protein is CASSLRETSFYEQFF.

J is TRBJ1-4 and V is TRBV15; tentative D call: TRBD1 (5 bases). Looked up from germline, CDR1 is LNHNV and CDR2 is YYDKDF (reference sequence). The CDR3 covers 14 residues. The V and J ends lost 6 bases and 4 bases respectively, with 12 bases between them. CDR3 sequence (DNA): TGTGCCACCAGGACCGGGACGGATAATGAAAAACTGTTTTTT. Amino acid sequence: CATRTGTDNEKLFF.

This chain uses TRBV18 with TRBJ1-1; TRBD1 aligns across 7 bases. CDR3 length equals 14 residues. V lost 2 bases, J lost 2 bases, and 2 bases stayed unmatched. Germline CDR1 reads KGHSH; CDR2 reads LQKENI. CDR3 region: CASSPTGDNTEAFF. The DNA of the CDR3 is TGTGCCAGCTCACCAACAGGGGATAACACTGAAGCTTTCTTT. Based on the CDR3 plus reference TRBV18 and TRBJ1-1, the full variable domain is NAGVMQNPRHLVRRRGQEARLRCSPMKGHSHVYWYRQLPEEGLKFMVYLQKENIIDESGMPKERFSAEFPKEGPSILRIQQVVRGDSAAYFCASSPTGDNTEAFFGQGTRLTVV.

This sequence joins TRBV6-1 and TRBJ1-6; no clear D. Trimming left V 2 bases short and J 7 bases short, with 12 bases between. Germline CDR1 and CDR2: MNHNS and SASEGT. The CDR3 contains 15 residues. The CDR3 DNA reads as TGTGCCAGCAGTGAACTCCAAGGCGGCAATTCACCCCTCCACTTT. Translated: CASSELQGGNSPLHF.

Remarks on this clonotype: Compared with germline, one end of the junction differs, possibly owing to a read error. The J gene is TRBJ2-5, the V gene TRBV7-7; a weak D match, TRBD2 (6 bases). CDR1 and CDR2 (germline): SSHAT, FNYEAQ (reference sequence). The CDR3 consists of 15 residues. The CDR3 sequence: CASSLEVGGQETQYF. CDR3 DNA sequence: TGTGCTAGCAGCTTAGAGGTCGGGGGTCAAGAGACCCAGTACTTC.

This chain connects TRBV2 to TRBJ2-3; D is unresolved. The CDR3 has 14 amino acids. Looked up from germline, CDR1 is SNHLY and CDR2 is FYNNEI. V shed 2 bases and J shed 6 bases, with 12 bases lying between them. CDR3 coding DNA: TGTGCCAGCAGTGAAACCCCCTACTGGGATACGCAGTATTTT. Amino acids: CASSETPYWDTQYF.